This TCR beta chain was profiled in a study of T cell clones after liver transplantation. Study background: Without induction therapy, subjects received standard immunosuppression until 12-24 months post-transplant.

This clone showed up just once. The table came from immunoSEQ multiplex PCR; TCRdb's copy has only in-frame clones and leaves some out. Of under 85,000 clones listed, over 70% are singletons. The CDR3 runs 15 residues. After removal of 3 bases from V and 2 bases from J, the junction contained 4 bases not matched to a gene. Germline values: CDR1 SNHLY, CDR2 FYNNEI. Sequences were derived from CD4+ T cells from blood, sampled 12 months after liver transplant. This sequence was found in a human patient who received a liver transplant. Some T cells may arise from the graft donor. The chain uses TRBV2 and TRBJ2-7; the match to TRBD2 covers 10 bases. CDR3: CASSEQREGPYEQYF. The CDR3 DNA reads TGTGCCAGCAGTGAGCAGCGGGAGGGCCCCTACGAGCAGTACTTC. Full variable domain (remainder filled in from reference TRBV2 and TRBJ2-7): EPEVTQTPSHQVTQMGQEVILRCVPISNHLYFYWYRQILGQKVEFLVSFYNNEISEKSEIFDDQFSVERPDGSNFTLKIRSTKLEDSAMYFCASSEQREGPYEQYFGPGTRLTVT.